Presented here are 16 T cell receptor beta chains from one specimen sequenced in a study of shared clonotypes between healthy human individuals. Clones were read by immunoSEQ multiplex PCR, and TCRdb kept only the in-frame ones, dropping some. Of approximately 1.5 million clones in the sample, 98% were seen once. The sample comprised naive CD4+ T cells sorted from blood. The subset denotes: CD45RA+ positively selected. These receptors were obtained from a man aged 30 to 45 in good health.

The chain uses TRBV19 and TRBJ2-5; 11 bases agree with TRBD2. The CDR3 totals 16 residues. V trimming: 1 base; J trimming: 7 bases; junction bases outside the gene matches: 8. The germline gives CDR1 LNHDA, CDR2 SQIVND (reference sequence). The CDR3 region is CASSIVAGGPHRTQYF. The DNA of the CDR3 is TGTGCCAGTAGTATAGTAGCGGGAGGGCCTCACAGGACCCAGTACTTC.

This chain connects TRBV19 to TRBJ1-2; unclear D gene. This CDR3 spans 12 amino acids. The germline CDR1 and CDR2 sequences are LNHDA and SQIVND (reference sequence). V lost 5 bases and J lost 0, with 4 bases in between. In nucleotides, the CDR3 is TGTGCCAGTAGTGCCCCTAACTATGGCTACACCTTC. This encodes CASSAPNYGYTF.

This chain links TRBV5-1 with TRBJ2-7; D tentatively fits TRBD1 or TRBD2 (5 bases each). Germline loops: CDR1 SGHRS, CDR2 YFSETQ. The CDR3 is 14 amino acids. Trimming took 4 bases from V and 6 from J, leaving 17 bases between them. CDR3 nucleotides: TGCGCCAGCAGCCCTCAGGGTTCTGGAGGCGAGCAGTACTTC. This translates into CASSPQGSGGEQYF.

The V gene is TRBV19, the J gene TRBJ2-1; 8 bases fit TRBD1. CDR1 LNHDA and CDR2 SQIVND come from the germline V gene (reference sequence). Unmatched junction bases numbered 10, after V lost 6 bases and J lost 6 bases. The CDR3 is made up of 15 amino acids. CDR3 sequence: CASSDAAGQANEQFF. CDR3 nucleotides: TGTGCCAGTAGCGATGCCGCGGGACAGGCCAATGAGCAGTTCTTC.

The chain joins TRBV28 to TRBJ1-1; TRBD1 might be the D (5 bases). V was shortened by 8 bases and J by 3 bases, with 13 bases between the two germline ends. Germline loops: CDR1 MDHEN, CDR2 SYDVKM. CDR3 size: 13 residues. The CDR3 reads CASGLEGYTEAFF. The CDR3 region has the DNA TGTGCCAGCGGACTGGAGGGGTACACTGAAGCTTTCTTT. The full variable domain, rest sourced from reference TRBV28 and TRBJ1-1, is DVKVTQSSRYLVKRTGEKVFLECVQDMDHENMFWYRQDPGLGLRLIYFSYDVKMKEKGDIPEGYSVSREKKERFSLILESASTNQTSMYLCASGLEGYTEAFFGQGTRLTVV.

V gene TRBV9 combines with J gene TRBJ1-3; a weak D match, TRBD1 (6 bases). Germline values: CDR1 SGDLS, CDR2 YYNGEE. CDR3 length: 18 residues. Trimming stripped 4 bases from V and 0 bases from J, with 20 bases between. DNA for the CDR3: TGTGCCAGCAGCTTGGGCTCACAGGGAACACTCTCTGGAAACACCATATATTTT. As protein: CASSLGSQGTLSGNTIYF. The whole variable domain, remainder taken from reference TRBV9 and TRBJ1-3, is DSGVTQTPKHLITATGQRVTLRCSPRSGDLSVYWYQQSLDQGLQFLIQYYNGEERAKGNILERFSAQQFPDLHSELNLSSLELGDSALYFCASSLGSQGTLSGNTIYFGEGSWLTVV.

The chain joins TRBV14 to TRBJ2-7; 7 bases match TRBD1. Germline assignment: CDR1 SGHDN and CDR2 FVKESK. Trimming removed 6 bases from V and 3 bases from J; junction bases left unmatched: 14. The CDR3 has 16 amino acids. The CDR3 spells CASSQRPRAGGYEQYF. CDR3 DNA: TGTGCCAGCAGTCAACGCCCCAGGGCAGGGGGCTACGAGCAGTACTTC.

The DNA of the CDR3 is TGTGCCAGCGGCAAGGGGGACATAGATGGCTACACCTTC. It translates to CASGKGDIDGYTF. The rearrangement uses TRBV27 and TRBJ1-2, with D tentatively TRBD1 (6 bases). The CDR3 totals 13 residues. The V gene lost 8 bases and the J gene lost 6 bases, with 16 bases spanning the gap. The germline V gene encodes CDR1 MNHEY and CDR2 SMNVEV (reference sequence).

The V and J genes are TRBV6-1 and TRBJ1-1; 9 positions agree with TRBD1. Germline assignment: CDR1 MNHNS and CDR2 SASEGT. The J segment lost 6 bases and the V segment lost 5 bases, leaving 4 bases of the junction unmatched. The CDR3 is 13 residues long. For the CDR3, the DNA is TGTGCCAGCAGTCACCGGGACAGGGCTGAAGCTTTCTTT. Its translation is CASSHRDRAEAFF.

The chain couples TRBV28 to TRBJ1-5, with D possibly matching TRBD1 (6 bases). Germline V gene data show CDR1 as MDHEN and CDR2 as SYDVKM. CDR3 length equals 15 residues. V lost 5 bases and J lost 5, with 16 bases in between. The chain's CDR3 is CASSHRNRADQPQHF. CDR3 coding DNA: TGTGCCAGCAGTCATCGGAACAGGGCCGATCAGCCCCAGCATTTT.

The rearrangement joins TRBV7-2 to TRBJ2-4; 11 bases fit TRBD2. Germline V lookup: CDR1 SGHTA, CDR2 FQGNSA. The CDR3 runs to 18 residues. V trimming: 5 bases; J trimming: 1 base; junction bases outside the gene matches: 10. CDR3 sequence reads: CASSPTTSGSRAKNIQYF. The CDR3 bases are TGTGCCAGCAGCCCTACAACTAGCGGGAGTAGGGCCAAAAACATTCAGTACTTC. Full variable domain (outside the CDR3, taken from reference TRBV7-2 and TRBJ2-4): GAGVSQSPSNKVTEKGKDVELRCDPISGHTALYWYRQSLGQGLEFLIYFQGNSAPDKSGLPSDRFSAERTGGSVSTLTIQRTQQEDSAVYLCASSPTTSGSRAKNIQYFGAGTRLSVL.

The genes are TRBV5-1 and TRBJ2-3; 11 positions match TRBD1. J gave up 2 bases and V 1 base, and 6 bases lay outside the gene matches. This CDR3 has 17 amino acids. Germline V gene lookup returns CDR1 SGHRS and CDR2 YFSETQ. In DNA, the CDR3 is TGCGCCAGCAGCTTGACAGGACAGGGGGCCGCCACAGATACGCAGTATTTT. Amino acids: CASSLTGQGAATDTQYF.

This rearrangement joins TRBV29-1 to TRBJ2-7, with D possibly TRBD1 on 5 matching bases. V lost 5 bases and J lost 1, with 12 bases in between. This CDR3 is built from 13 residues. CDR1 SQVTM and CDR2 ANQGSEA come from the germline V gene. DNA for the CDR3: TGCAGCGTTCAGGGTTTGTTTTCCTACGAGCAGTACTTC. It codes for CSVQGLFSYEQYF.

The V call is TRBV2, the J call TRBJ2-7; D not certain. Trimming took off 5 bases at V and 4 bases at J, with 6 bases between the two ends. Looked up from germline, CDR1 is SNHLY and CDR2 is FYNNEI. The CDR3 sequence is 11 residues long. The CDR3, as DNA: TGTGCCAGCAGTTTCGAATACGAGCAGTACTTC. It specifies CASSFEYEQYF. The full variable domain, its missing parts supplied by reference TRBV2 and TRBJ2-7, is EPEVTQTPSHQVTQMGQEVILRCVPISNHLYFYWYRQILGQKVEFLVSFYNNEISEKSEIFDDQFSVERPDGSNFTLKIRSTKLEDSAMYFCASSFEYEQYFGPGTRLTVT.

The gene calls are TRBV11-3 and TRBJ2-7; unclear D gene. The CDR3 is 16 amino acids. The germline CDR1 and CDR2 sequences are SGHNT and YENEEA. The V and J ends lost 5 bases and 1 base respectively, with 18 bases between them. The CDR3 spells CASSLRSVGRSYEQYF. CDR3 nucleotide sequence: TGTGCCAGCAGCCTAAGGAGCGTAGGCAGGTCCTACGAGCAGTACTTC.

This clone is a singleton in its sample. This sequence joins TRBV28 and TRBJ2-7; 9 bases agree with TRBD1. V lost 4 bases to trimming and J lost 0 bases; unmatched junction nucleotides: 4. The CDR3 length is 15 residues. Germline-derived CDR1 and CDR2 are MDHEN and SYDVKM. The CDR3 is CASSSQGAPSYEQYF. CDR3 sequence (DNA): TGTGCCAGCAGTTCACAGGGGGCTCCCTCCTACGAGCAGTACTTC. The variable domain in full, completed from reference TRBV28 and TRBJ2-7, reads DVKVTQSSRYLVKRTGEKVFLECVQDMDHENMFWYRQDPGLGLRLIYFSYDVKMKEKGDIPEGYSVSREKKERFSLILESASTNQTSMYLCASSSQGAPSYEQYFGPGTRLTVT.